This TCR beta chain is drawn from a study of cytomegalovirus exposure and HLA in healthy donors. The germline V gene encodes CDR1 SGHRS and CDR2 YFSETQ. This CDR3 is built from 16 residues. V was clipped by 4 bases and J by 2 bases, with 17 bases between them. About this clone itself: The target antigen is unknown.

Study-wide results and caveats: Available immune exposure information covered CMV serostatus only. In a later analysis, donors in an Asian-associated ancestry cluster reportedly had fewer N-insertions in productive TCRs than the cohort mean.

This PCR relied on a set of 60 Vbeta primers and 13 Jbeta primers. Measured with immunoSEQ multiplex PCR; TCRdb has only the in-frame clones, and not every one. Among tens of thousands of clones listed, just over 65% were seen once. The chain is built from TRBV5-1 and TRBJ2-3; perhaps TRBD1 as D (8 bases). The receptor's source is a woman in her 30s in good health and CMV-seronegative. Material: PBMCs. The CDR3 loop reads CASSAGDRSFTDTQYF. The CDR3 region has the DNA TGCGCCAGCAGCGCGGGGGACAGGAGCTTCACAGATACGCAGTATTTT.